This T cell receptor beta chain was sequenced during a study of T cell repertoires in cytomegalovirus infection. Broader study findings: HLA-C-restricted CMV-specific TCR beta clonotypes prevailed in the ex vivo response.

TCRdb re-called the reads with MiXCR, one entry per CDR3 protein. The data contain 250,000 to 300,000 distinct CDR3 sequences, about a sixth of them seen just once; the ten biggest clones take up less than 50%. V lost 1 base, J lost 5 bases, and 9 bases lay in between. This CDR3 has 13 residues. Germline assignment: CDR1 SQVTM and CDR2 ANQGSEA. Comments on this clonotype: Its antigen is unidentified.

The receptor was isolated from a human donor in good health (CMV status not recorded). Some clones in this sample may be carry-over from other donors' samples. Sequenced: CD8+ T cells from PBMCs. This chain connects TRBV29-1 to TRBJ2-1; tentatively, D is TRBD2 (6 bases). The CDR3 is CSVEGGDDNEQFF. The CDR3 DNA is TGCAGCGTTGAAGGGGGGGATGACAATGAGCAGTTCTTC.